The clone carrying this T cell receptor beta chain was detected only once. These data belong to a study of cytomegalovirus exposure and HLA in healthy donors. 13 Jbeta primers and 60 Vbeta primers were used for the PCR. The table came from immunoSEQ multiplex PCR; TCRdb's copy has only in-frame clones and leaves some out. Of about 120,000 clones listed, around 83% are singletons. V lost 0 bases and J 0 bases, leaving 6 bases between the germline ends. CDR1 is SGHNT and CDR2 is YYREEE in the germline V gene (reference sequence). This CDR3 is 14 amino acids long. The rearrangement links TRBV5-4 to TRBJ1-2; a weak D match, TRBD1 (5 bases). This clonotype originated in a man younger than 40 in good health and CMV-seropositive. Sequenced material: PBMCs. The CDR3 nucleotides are TGTGCCAGCAGCTTGGAACAGGCTAACTATGGCTACACCTTC. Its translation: CASSLEQANYGYTF.